The T cell receptor beta chain under discussion was sequenced for a study of blood T cell repertoires in COVID-19. The CDR3 totals 14 residues. Germline V lookup: CDR1 SEHNR, CDR2 FQNEAQ (reference sequence). The V and J ends lost 5 bases and 2 bases respectively, with 13 bases between them. Sequencing was performed with immunoSEQ multiplex PCR; in TCRdb, only in-frame clones are kept and a portion is missing. The sample lists under 450,000 clones; 81% were seen once. The chain couples TRBV7-9 to TRBJ2-7; D possibly corresponds to TRBD2 (5 bases). The origin of this receptor is a human donor with acute or convalescent COVID-19. The donor label of this sample is uncertain. The sample was peripheral blood. CDR3 in amino acids: CASSPRGRTYEQYF. CDR3 in DNA: TGTGCCAGCAGCCCCCGGGGTAGAACCTACGAGCAGTACTTC.